A selection of T cell receptor beta chains follows, all from one sample in a study of cytomegalovirus exposure and HLA in healthy donors. Sequenced by immunoSEQ multiplex PCR; TCRdb stores in-frame clones only, minus some. In the table there are approximately 200,000 clones, 60% to 85% of which are singletons. Sequencing was done on a sample of PBMCs. These receptors came from a man in his forties in good health and CMV-seronegative. CDR3s include the opening cysteine and the closing phenylalanine or tryptophan. Each record gives: clone size, D gene, J gene, V gene, CDR3 DNA, CDR3 protein. A D gene is named only where the DNA matches it firmly. Not every row has a clone size; where given, it reads once, few, many or a size class.

abundance: NA
d_gene: TRBD1
j_gene: TRBJ1-2
v_gene: TRBV5-6
CDR3nt: TGTGCCAGCAGCTTGGCAGGGGGCGCGTTAGGCTACACCTTC
CDR3aa: CASSLAGGALGYTF

abundance: NA
d_gene: NA
j_gene: TRBJ1-2
v_gene: TRBV5-4
CDR3nt: TGTGCCAGCAGCTTGGTAGGGAGCGGTGGCTACACCTTC
CDR3aa: CASSLVGSGGYTF

abundance: NA
d_gene: TRBD1
j_gene: TRBJ1-4
v_gene: TRBV28
CDR3nt: TGTGCCAGCAGTCCCAATACAGGGGGAAAACTGTTTTTT
CDR3aa: CASSPNTGGKLFF

abundance: few
d_gene: TRBD1
j_gene: TRBJ2-7
v_gene: TRBV6-5
CDR3nt: TGTGCCAGCAGTAGGGACAGATCGCGGTATTACGAGCAGTACTTC
CDR3aa: CASSRDRSRYYEQYF

abundance: NA
d_gene: NA
j_gene: TRBJ1-1
v_gene: TRBV7-8
CDR3nt: TGTGCCAGCAGTCTAAATCAGGGTACTGAAGCTTTCTTT
CDR3aa: CASSLNQGTEAFF

abundance: few
d_gene: TRBD1
j_gene: TRBJ1-6
v_gene: TRBV23-1
CDR3nt: TGCGCCAGCAGTCGCCTGCAGGGGGATAATTCACCCCTCCACTTT
CDR3aa: CASSRLQGDNSPLHF

abundance: NA
d_gene: TRBD2
j_gene: TRBJ2-1
v_gene: TRBV19
CDR3nt: TGTGCCAGTAGACAGCGGGAGTACAATGAGCAGTTCTTC
CDR3aa: CASRQREYNEQFF

abundance: NA
d_gene: NA
j_gene: TRBJ1-4
v_gene: TRBV7-2
CDR3nt: TGTGCCAGCAGCACGGGGGGGTACGGACGTGAAAAACTGTTTTTT
CDR3aa: CASSTGGYGREKLFF

abundance: NA
d_gene: TRBD1
j_gene: TRBJ2-1
v_gene: TRBV6-5
CDR3nt: TGTGCCAGCAGTTACAAGGGGGCGATAACCTACAATGAGCAGTTCTTC
CDR3aa: CASSYKGAITYNEQFF

abundance: NA
d_gene: TRBD2
j_gene: TRBJ2-2
v_gene: TRBV5-8
CDR3nt: TGTGCCAGCAGCTTGCGGGAGGGCCGGACCGGGGAGCTGTTTTTT
CDR3aa: CASSLREGRTGELFF

abundance: few
d_gene: TRBD1
j_gene: TRBJ1-1
v_gene: TRBV7-9
CDR3nt: TGTGCCAGCAGCTTACAGCGCAGGGGGGCTGAAGCTTTCTTT
CDR3aa: CASSLQRRGAEAFF

abundance: NA
d_gene: NA
j_gene: TRBJ1-1
v_gene: TRBV4-2
CDR3nt: TGTGCCAGCAGCGCACCGGACACCCCATCGACTGAAGCTTTCTTT
CDR3aa: CASSAPDTPSTEAFF

abundance: NA
d_gene: TRBD1
j_gene: TRBJ1-4
v_gene: TRBV7-9
CDR3nt: TGTTCCAGCAGCCTTGGGACAGGGCTTGCAACTAATGAAAAACTGTTTTTT
CDR3aa: CSSSLGTGLATNEKLFF

abundance: few
d_gene: NA
j_gene: TRBJ2-5
v_gene: TRBV6-1
CDR3nt: TGTGCCAGCAGTGAAGCGGGAGTTAGAGGAGAGACCCAGTACTTC
CDR3aa: CASSEAGVRGETQYF

abundance: NA
d_gene: NA
j_gene: TRBJ1-2
v_gene: TRBV27
CDR3nt: TGTGCCAGCAGAGTAGTCGCGGTTGGGGCTTATGGCTACACCTTC
CDR3aa: CASRVVAVGAYGYTF

abundance: NA
d_gene: NA
j_gene: TRBJ1-6
v_gene: TRBV7-8
CDR3nt: TGTGCCAGCAGCCCCGGCAGGGGCAGCTCCTATAATTCACCCCTCCACTTT
CDR3aa: CASSPGRGSSYNSPLHF

abundance: NA
d_gene: TRBD1
j_gene: TRBJ1-6
v_gene: TRBV27
CDR3nt: TGTGCCGGGCGAAGGACAGGGACCGCTAATTCACCCCTCCACTTT
CDR3aa: CAGRRTGTANSPLHF

abundance: once
d_gene: TRBD1
j_gene: TRBJ1-3
v_gene: TRBV19
CDR3nt: TGTGCCAGTAGTCCTAAAGGCACAGGGGGCTTCACCTCTGGAAACACCATATATTTT
CDR3aa: CASSPKGTGGFTSGNTIYF

abundance: NA
d_gene: NA
j_gene: TRBJ2-7
v_gene: TRBV4-3
CDR3nt: TGCGCCAGCAGCCCGGCGGCGGGCTCCTACGAGCAGTACTTC
CDR3aa: CASSPAAGSYEQYF

abundance: NA
d_gene: NA
j_gene: TRBJ2-7
v_gene: TRBV7-2
CDR3nt: TGTGCCAGCAGCTTTGGGGGCCCCGGGTACGAGCAGTACTTC
CDR3aa: CASSFGGPGYEQYF

abundance: NA
d_gene: NA
j_gene: TRBJ1-1
v_gene: TRBV7-3
CDR3nt: TGTGCCAGCAGCAGCTCAGGGGAGGGAACTGAAGCTTTCTTT
CDR3aa: CASSSSGEGTEAFF

abundance: NA
d_gene: NA
j_gene: TRBJ2-7
v_gene: TRBV9
CDR3nt: TGTGCCAGCAGCGTAGAGGGCGGGACCTACGAGCAGTACTTC
CDR3aa: CASSVEGGTYEQYF

abundance: few
d_gene: TRBD2
j_gene: TRBJ2-2
v_gene: TRBV5-4
CDR3nt: TGTGCCAGCAGCTACGGACTAGCCGAGAACACCGGGGAGCTGTTTTTT
CDR3aa: CASSYGLAENTGELFF

abundance: NA
d_gene: TRBD2
j_gene: TRBJ2-1
v_gene: TRBV19
CDR3nt: TGTGCCAGCGACCGGATGAGCGGGAGGGTCTCGGTCGCGCAGTTCTTC
CDR3aa: CASDRMSGRVSVAQFF

abundance: NA
d_gene: NA
j_gene: TRBJ2-4
v_gene: TRBV7-9
CDR3nt: TGTGCCAGCAGCTTACGAATAGTGGGGCGAGGGGGTGTCAAAAACATTCAGTACTTC
CDR3aa: CASSLRIVGRGGVKNIQYF

abundance: NA
d_gene: NA
j_gene: TRBJ2-2
v_gene: TRBV7-6
CDR3nt: TGTGCCAGCAGCTTACCCTCACCAGGGTCGGGGGAGCTGTTTTTT
CDR3aa: CASSLPSPGSGELFF

abundance: NA
d_gene: NA
j_gene: TRBJ1-1
v_gene: TRBV5-1
CDR3nt: TGCGCCAGCAGTTTCAAAGTTCCCGGTGGCCTCTTAACGGGCACTGAAGCTTTCTTT
CDR3aa: CASSFKVPGGLLTGTEAFF

abundance: NA
d_gene: TRBD2
j_gene: TRBJ2-3
v_gene: TRBV15
CDR3nt: TGTGCCACCAGCAGCTTCGGGGGGGCTAGCACAGATACGCAGTATTTT
CDR3aa: CATSSFGGASTDTQYF

abundance: NA
d_gene: NA
j_gene: TRBJ1-1
v_gene: TRBV5-4
CDR3nt: TGTGCCAGCAGCTTATGGGGAGGGCGCCTTGAAGCTTTCTTT
CDR3aa: CASSLWGGRLEAFF